These 14 T cell receptor beta chains originate from one sample sequenced in a study of CD8 T cells in ankylosing spondylitis. TCRdb re-called the 5' RACE reads with MiXCR, one entry per CDR3 protein. The data contain 300,000 to 350,000 distinct CDR3 sequences, 11% of them seen just once; the ten biggest clones take up about a tenth. The sample taken for sequencing was blood, either unsorted or a sorted T cell fraction (not recorded which). These receptors were collected from a female donor with ankylosing spondylitis or in good health (not recorded which).

This clonotype was seen ten or more times. The chain employs TRBV27 and TRBJ2-5, with D perhaps given as TRBD1 or TRBD2 (6 bases each). V was trimmed by 3 bases and J by 2 bases, leaving 13 bases between them. The V gene's germline CDR1 is MNHEY and CDR2 SMNVEV (reference sequence). The CDR3 contains 15 residues. CDR3 region: CASSFQGTPQETQYF. The CDR3 region has the DNA TGTGCCAGCAGTTTCCAGGGGACTCCACAAGAGACCCAGTACTTC.

In its sample, this clonotype was seen many times. The V and J genes are TRBV28 and TRBJ2-3; no definite D call. From germline, CDR1 is MDHEN and CDR2 SYDVKM. The V gene lost 3 bases and the J gene lost 3 bases, with 22 bases spanning the gap. CDR3 length equals 18 residues. The CDR3 DNA is TGTGCCAGCAGTTTGAGAGACCGGGCGGATCAAGATACAGATACGCAGTATTTT. Encoded protein: CASSLRDRADQDTDTQYF.

This clonotype has ten or more counts. This chain uses TRBV5-5 with TRBJ2-1, with 7 bases identical to TRBD2. V was clipped by 0 bases and J by 7 bases; unmatched bases: 10. The V gene's germline CDR1 is SGHKS and CDR2 YYEKEE (reference sequence). The CDR3 contains 16 residues. The CDR3 DNA sequence: TGTGCCAGCAGCTTGGTCATGGAGCGGGAACGGAATGAGCAGTTCTTC. The encoded protein is CASSLVMERERNEQFF.

The sample holds many counts of this clonotype. This rearrangement joins TRBV6-5 to TRBJ1-1, with 7 bases that match TRBD1. Per the germline V gene, CDR1 is MNHEY and CDR2 is SVGAGI. This CDR3 is built from 11 residues. The trim removed 6 bases at V and 6 bases at J, leaving 1 base unmatched. The CDR3 sequence: CASRTGPEAFF. Written as DNA, the CDR3 is TGTGCCAGCAGGACAGGGCCTGAAGCTTTCTTT.

The chain carries TRBV29-1 and TRBJ1-4, with a weak D call TRBD1 (5 bases). The CDR3 totals 14 residues. Trimming shortened V by 5 bases and J by 0 bases, and 10 bases separated the two germline ends. Germline-derived CDR1 and CDR2 are SQVTM and ANQGSEA. The CDR3: CSVKGVATNEKLFF. CDR3 sequence (DNA): TGCAGCGTTAAAGGGGTCGCAACTAATGAAAAACTGTTTTTT.

This clonotype was counted many times. J is TRBJ1-2 and V is TRBV5-1, with TRBD1 identical over 7 bases. Germline CDR1 and CDR2: SGHRS and YFSETQ. V lost 0 bases to trimming and J lost 4 bases; unmatched junction nucleotides: 12. The length of the CDR3 is 17 residues. In DNA form, the CDR3 reads TGCGCCAGCAGCTTGGCTGGAGACAGGGAGGTTCGCTATGGCTACACCTTC. It translates to CASSLAGDREVRYGYTF.

This clonotype was observed at least ten times. The chain uses TRBV5-1 and TRBJ1-1; D not resolved. Between the trimmed V and J ends, which lost 2 bases and 1 base, there was a span of 15 bases. The CDR3 length is 16 residues. From germline, CDR1 is SGHRS and CDR2 YFSETQ. The CDR3 DNA follows: TGCGCCAGCAGCTTTCTGGGCCCCCAAACGAACACTGAAGCTTTCTTT. Its translation is CASSFLGPQTNTEAFF.

This rearrangement joins TRBV7-9 to TRBJ2-3, with TRBD1 matching 7 bases. The CDR3 covers 15 residues. Trimming took 0 bases from V and 2 from J; bases not matched to a gene: 2. Germline CDR1 is SEHNR and CDR2 is FQNEAQ (reference sequence). CDR3 nucleotides: TGTGCCAGCAGCTTAGCCAGGGGGACCACAGATACGCAGTATTTT. This gives the protein CASSLARGTTDTQYF.

This clonotype was found a few times. This chain connects TRBV7-9 to TRBJ2-1; D not resolved. The CDR3 has 13 residues. Trimming pared 1 base from V and 9 bases from J, leaving 10 bases between. The germline V gene has CDR1 SEHNR and CDR2 FQNEAQ (reference sequence). CDR3 sequence (DNA): TGTGCCAGCAGCTTAGGTTGGCCGGGTGAGCAGTTCTTC. It specifies CASSLGWPGEQFF.

In this sample, this clonotype turned up many times. The rearrangement joins TRBV5-1 to TRBJ2-1; either TRBD1 or TRBD2 may supply D (5 bases each). The CDR3 contains 12 residues. V was clipped by 5 bases and J by 7 bases, with 10 bases between them. Germline V gene data show CDR1 as SGHRS and CDR2 as YFSETQ. CDR3 sequence: CASRLGRNEQFF. For the CDR3, the DNA is TGCGCCAGCAGGCTGGGACGGAATGAGCAGTTCTTC.

This chain connects TRBV20-1 to TRBJ2-3; D not certain. V was shortened by 5 bases and J by 4 bases, with 13 bases between the two germline ends. The CDR3 sequence is 13 residues long. CDR1 is DFQATT, CDR2 SNEGSKA, per germline (reference sequence). The CDR3 DNA sequence: TGCAGTGCTCTATCGCCCTTCGCAGATACGCAGTATTTT. Its protein is CSALSPFADTQYF.

The CDR3 loop reads CASSYSIQGYGYTF. In nucleotides, the CDR3 is TGTGCCAGCAGTTACTCGATCCAGGGTTATGGCTACACCTTC. The chain has TRBV6-5 and TRBJ1-2, with D perhaps TRBD1 (5 bases). The CDR3 has 14 residues. V was shortened by 0 bases and J by 5 bases, with 10 bases between the two germline ends. Germline V gene lookup returns CDR1 MNHEY and CDR2 SVGAGI.

This clonotype came up many times. This chain links TRBV5-1 with TRBJ1-1, with 7 bases identical to TRBD1. The CDR3 covers 15 residues. Losses at the gene ends were 0 bases for V and 6 bases for J; bases not matched to a gene: 8. CDR1 is SGHRS, CDR2 YFSETQ, per germline. CDR3 protein: CASSLAWQGVAEAFF. The DNA of the CDR3 is TGCGCCAGCAGCTTGGCCTGGCAGGGGGTGGCTGAAGCTTTCTTT. The full variable domain, completed using reference TRBV5-1 and TRBJ1-1, is KAGVTQTPRYLIKTRGQQVTLSCSPISGHRSVSWYQQTPGQGLQFLFEYFSETQRNKGNFPGRFSGRQFSNSRSEMNVSTLELGDSALYLCASSLAWQGVAEAFFGQGTRLTVV.

The chain joins TRBV4-2 to TRBJ2-2, with D unresolved. The germline CDR1 and CDR2 sequences are LGHNA and YNFKEQ. The CDR3 is 14 amino acids. Deletions cut 0 bases from V and 7 bases from J, with 9 bases between. The CDR3 nucleotides read TGTGCCAGCAGCCAAGAGTCTCTTCACGGGGAGCTGTTTTTT. This encodes CASSQESLHGELFF.